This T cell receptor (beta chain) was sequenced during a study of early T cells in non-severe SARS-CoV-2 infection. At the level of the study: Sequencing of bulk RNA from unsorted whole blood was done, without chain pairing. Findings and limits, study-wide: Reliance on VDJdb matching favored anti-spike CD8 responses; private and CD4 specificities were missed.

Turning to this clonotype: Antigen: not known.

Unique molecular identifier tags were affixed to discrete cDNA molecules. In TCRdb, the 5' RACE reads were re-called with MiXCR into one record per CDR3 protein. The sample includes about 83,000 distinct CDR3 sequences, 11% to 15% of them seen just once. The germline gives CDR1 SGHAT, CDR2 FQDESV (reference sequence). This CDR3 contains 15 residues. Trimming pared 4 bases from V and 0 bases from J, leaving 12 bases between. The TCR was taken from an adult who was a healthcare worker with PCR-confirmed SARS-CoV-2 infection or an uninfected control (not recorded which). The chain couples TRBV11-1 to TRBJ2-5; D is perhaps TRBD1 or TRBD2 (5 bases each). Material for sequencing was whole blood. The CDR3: CASSSWDGDQETQYF. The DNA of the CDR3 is TGTGCCAGCAGCTCCTGGGACGGCGACCAAGAGACCCAGTACTTC.